The T cell receptor (beta chain) under discussion was sequenced for a study of blood T cell repertoires in COVID-19. Study context: Whether acute or convalescent, the COVID-19 samples came from the United States, Italy and Spain.

Trimming took 0 bases from V and 6 from J; bases not matched to a gene: 10. This CDR3 spans 17 amino acids. Germline-derived CDR1 and CDR2 are LGHNT and FRNRAP. Assay: immunoSEQ multiplex PCR; the TCRdb copy retains only in-frame clones and omits some. The sample lists roughly 220,000 clones, roughly 84% occurring once. Participants had their cohort set by participant-reported clinical history. Sequencing input: PBMCs or T cells enriched from blood (not recorded which). The receptor was isolated from a middle-aged woman who had recovered from COVID-19. The genes are TRBV12-5 and TRBJ2-1; 8 bases agree with TRBD1. The DNA of the CDR3 is TGTGCTAGTGGTTTGGTACTAGGACAGGGATCATCCAATGAGCAGTTCTTC. Translating it yields CASGLVLGQGSSNEQFF.